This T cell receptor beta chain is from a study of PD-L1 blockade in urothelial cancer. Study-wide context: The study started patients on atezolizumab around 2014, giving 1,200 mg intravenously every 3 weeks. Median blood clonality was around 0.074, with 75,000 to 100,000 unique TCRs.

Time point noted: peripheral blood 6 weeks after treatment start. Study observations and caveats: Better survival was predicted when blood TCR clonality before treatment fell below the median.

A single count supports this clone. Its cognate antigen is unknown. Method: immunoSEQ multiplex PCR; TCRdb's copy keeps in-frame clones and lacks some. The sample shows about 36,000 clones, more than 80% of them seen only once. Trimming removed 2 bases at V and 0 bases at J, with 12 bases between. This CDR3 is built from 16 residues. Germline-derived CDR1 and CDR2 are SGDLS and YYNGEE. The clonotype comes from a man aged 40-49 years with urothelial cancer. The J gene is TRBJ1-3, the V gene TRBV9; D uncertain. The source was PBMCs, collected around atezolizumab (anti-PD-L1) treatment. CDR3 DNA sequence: TGTGCCAGCAGCGTCGACACCCTCGGCTCTGGAAACACCATATATTTT. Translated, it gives CASSVDTLGSGNTIYF.